These 3 T cell receptor beta chains originate from one sample sequenced in a study of blood T cell repertoires in COVID-19. The table came from immunoSEQ multiplex PCR; TCRdb's copy has only in-frame clones and leaves some out. This table holds some 94,000 clones, around 72% found once. Sequencing used peripheral blood. These receptors came from a woman aged 55-69 years in a cohort sampled during active or convalescent COVID-19.

V and J are TRBV6-2 or TRBV6-3 and TRBJ2-7, with D possibly matching TRBD2 (5 bases). V lost 2 bases to trimming and J lost 5 bases, with 16 bases between them. The CDR3 has 15 residues. CDR1 is MNHEY, CDR2 SVGEGT, per germline. CDR3 coding DNA: TGTGCCAGCAGTTACGACTTAACAGCAGCGGACGAGCAGTACTTC. It encodes CASSYDLTAADEQYF.

V is TRBV9 and J is TRBJ2-1; 8 nucleotides align to TRBD2. With 5 bases clipped from V and 5 bases from J, the junction kept 6 bases outside the gene matches. This CDR3 comprises 14 residues. Looked up from germline, CDR1 is SGDLS and CDR2 is YYNGEE. The CDR3 nucleotides read TGTGCCAGCAGGGCGGGGCGGGGGGACAATGAGCAGTTCTTC. This encodes CASRAGRGDNEQFF.

The chain uses TRBV2 and TRBJ2-7; 9 nucleotides agree with TRBD1. Germline V gene data show CDR1 as SNHLY and CDR2 as FYNNEI. V was clipped by 5 bases and J by 6 bases; unmatched bases: 8. The CDR3 is 14 amino acids. CDR3 sequence (DNA): TGTGCCAGCAGTCCGGGACAGGGTGTTGGCGAGCAGTACTTC. Translated: CASSPGQGVGEQYF. Using reference TRBV2 and TRBJ2-7 for the parts outside the CDR3, the full variable domain is EPEVTQTPSHQVTQMGQEVILRCVPISNHLYFYWYRQILGQKVEFLVSFYNNEISEKSEIFDDQFSVERPDGSNFTLKIRSTKLEDSAMYFCASSPGQGVGEQYFGPGTRLTVT.